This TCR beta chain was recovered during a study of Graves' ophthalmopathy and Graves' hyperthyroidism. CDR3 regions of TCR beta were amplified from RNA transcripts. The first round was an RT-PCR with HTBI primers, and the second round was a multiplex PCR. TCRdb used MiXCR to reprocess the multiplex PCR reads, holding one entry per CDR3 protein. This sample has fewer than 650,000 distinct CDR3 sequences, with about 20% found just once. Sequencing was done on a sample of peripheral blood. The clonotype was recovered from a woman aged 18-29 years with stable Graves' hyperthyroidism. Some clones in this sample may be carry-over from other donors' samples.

CDR3 sequence reads: CASSYSPAPGQGRWDTEAFF. For the CDR3, the DNA is TGTGCCAGCAGTTACTCTCCCGCCCCGGGACAGGGTCGGTGGGACACTGAAGCTTTCTTT. This rearrangement joins TRBV6-2 or TRBV6-3 to TRBJ1-1; 9 nucleotides align to TRBD1. CDR1 is MNHEY and CDR2 is SVGEGT in the germline V gene. J gave up 3 bases and V 0 bases, and 17 bases lay outside the gene matches. The CDR3 runs 20 residues.